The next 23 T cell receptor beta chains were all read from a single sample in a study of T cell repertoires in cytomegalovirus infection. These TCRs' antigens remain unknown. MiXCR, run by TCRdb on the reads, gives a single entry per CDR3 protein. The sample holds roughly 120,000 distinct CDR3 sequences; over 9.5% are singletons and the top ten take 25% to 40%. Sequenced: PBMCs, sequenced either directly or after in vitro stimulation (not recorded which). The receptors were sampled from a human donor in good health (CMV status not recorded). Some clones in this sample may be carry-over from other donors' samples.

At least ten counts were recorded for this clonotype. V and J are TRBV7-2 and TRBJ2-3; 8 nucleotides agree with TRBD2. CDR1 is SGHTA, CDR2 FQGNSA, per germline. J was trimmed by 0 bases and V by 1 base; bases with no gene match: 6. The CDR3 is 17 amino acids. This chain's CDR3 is CASSLVSSGWSTDTQYF. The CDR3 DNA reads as TGTGCCAGCAGCTTAGTGTCTAGCGGGTGGAGCACAGATACGCAGTATTTT.

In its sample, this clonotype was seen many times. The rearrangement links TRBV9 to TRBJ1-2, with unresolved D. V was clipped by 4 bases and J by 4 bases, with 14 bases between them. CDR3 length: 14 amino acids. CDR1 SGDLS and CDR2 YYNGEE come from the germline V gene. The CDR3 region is CASSPQEGFYGYTF. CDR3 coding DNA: TGTGCCAGCAGCCCCCAGGAAGGGTTCTATGGCTACACCTTC.

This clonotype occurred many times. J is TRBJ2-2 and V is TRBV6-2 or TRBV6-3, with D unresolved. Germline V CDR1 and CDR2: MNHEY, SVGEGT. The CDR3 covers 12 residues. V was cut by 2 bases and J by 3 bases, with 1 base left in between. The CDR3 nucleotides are TGTGCCAGCAGTTACGACACCGGGGAGCTGTTTTTT. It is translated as CASSYDTGELFF.

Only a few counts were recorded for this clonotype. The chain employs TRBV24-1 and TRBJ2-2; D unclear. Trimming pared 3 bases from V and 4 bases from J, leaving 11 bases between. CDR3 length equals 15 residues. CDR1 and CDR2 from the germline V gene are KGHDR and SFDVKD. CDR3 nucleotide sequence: TGTGCCACCAGTGATCGGACGATCCCCACCGGGGAGCTGTTTTTT. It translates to CATSDRTIPTGELFF.

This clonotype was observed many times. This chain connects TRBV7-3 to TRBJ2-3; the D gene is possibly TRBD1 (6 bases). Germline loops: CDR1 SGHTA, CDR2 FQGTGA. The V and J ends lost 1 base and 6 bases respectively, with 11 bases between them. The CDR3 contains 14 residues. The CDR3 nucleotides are TGTGCCAGCAGCTTAAGGGGGCACCCGGATACGCAGTATTTT. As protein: CASSLRGHPDTQYF. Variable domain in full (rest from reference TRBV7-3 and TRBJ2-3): GAGVSQTPSNKVTEKGKYVELRCDPISGHTALYWYRQSLGQGPEFLIYFQGTGAADDSGLPNDRFFAVRPEGSVSTLKIQRTERGDSAVYLCASSLRGHPDTQYFGPGTRLTVL.

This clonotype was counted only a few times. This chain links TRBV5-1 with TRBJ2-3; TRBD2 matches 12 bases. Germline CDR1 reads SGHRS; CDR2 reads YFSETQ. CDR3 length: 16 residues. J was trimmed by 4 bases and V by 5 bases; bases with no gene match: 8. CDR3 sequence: CASSSQTSGRSDTQYF. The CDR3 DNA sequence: TGCGCCAGCAGTTCCCAGACTAGCGGGAGATCAGATACGCAGTATTTT.

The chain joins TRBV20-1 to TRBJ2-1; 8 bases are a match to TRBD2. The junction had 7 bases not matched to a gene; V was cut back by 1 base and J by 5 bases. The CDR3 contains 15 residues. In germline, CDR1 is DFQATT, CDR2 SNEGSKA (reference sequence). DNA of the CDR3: TGCAGTGCTAGAGGGGTCGGGAGGGCCCACAATGAGCAGTTCTTC. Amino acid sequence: CSARGVGRAHNEQFF.

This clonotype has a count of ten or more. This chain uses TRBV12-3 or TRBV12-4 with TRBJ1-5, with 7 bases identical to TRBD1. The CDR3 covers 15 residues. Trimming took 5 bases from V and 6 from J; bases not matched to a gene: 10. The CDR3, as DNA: TGTGCCAGCAGTCTACGACAGGGTGGCTTTCAGCCCCAGCATTTT. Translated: CASSLRQGGFQPQHF.

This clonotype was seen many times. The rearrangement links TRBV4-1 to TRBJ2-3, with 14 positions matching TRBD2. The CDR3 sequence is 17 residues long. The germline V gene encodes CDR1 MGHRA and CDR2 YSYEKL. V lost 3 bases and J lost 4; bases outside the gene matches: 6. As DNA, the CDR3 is TGCGCCAGCAGCCATTACGGACTAGCGGGAGGAGCAGATACGCAGTATTTT. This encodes CASSHYGLAGGADTQYF.

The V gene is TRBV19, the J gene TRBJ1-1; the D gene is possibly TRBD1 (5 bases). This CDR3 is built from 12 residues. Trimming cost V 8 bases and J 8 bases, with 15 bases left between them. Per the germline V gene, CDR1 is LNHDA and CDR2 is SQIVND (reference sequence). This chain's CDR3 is CASLRGATEAFF. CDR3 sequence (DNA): TGTGCCAGTCTCCGTGGGGCCACAGAAGCTTTCTTT.

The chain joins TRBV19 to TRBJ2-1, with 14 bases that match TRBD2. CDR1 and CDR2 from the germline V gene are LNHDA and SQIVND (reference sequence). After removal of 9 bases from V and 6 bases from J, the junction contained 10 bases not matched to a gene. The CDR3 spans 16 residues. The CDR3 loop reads CASNPGTSGRVNEQFF. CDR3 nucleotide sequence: TGTGCCAGCAACCCCGGGACTAGCGGGAGAGTCAATGAGCAGTTCTTC.

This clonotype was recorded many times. The CDR3 sequence: CASSSGLAGASDTQYF. The CDR3 DNA is TGTGCCAGCAGCTCGGGACTAGCGGGAGCTTCAGATACGCAGTATTTT. This chain uses TRBV7-8 with TRBJ2-3; TRBD2 aligns across 14 bases. Germline V gene lookup returns CDR1 SGHVS and CDR2 FQNEAQ. V was pared by 4 bases and J by 4 bases, with 4 bases of the junction left unmatched. This CDR3 is built from 16 residues.

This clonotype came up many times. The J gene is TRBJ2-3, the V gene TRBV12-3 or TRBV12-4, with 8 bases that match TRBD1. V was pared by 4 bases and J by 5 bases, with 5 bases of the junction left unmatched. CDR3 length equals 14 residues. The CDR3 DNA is TGTGCCAGCAGTTACCAGGGGGCGAGAGATACGCAGTATTTT. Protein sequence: CASSYQGARDTQYF.

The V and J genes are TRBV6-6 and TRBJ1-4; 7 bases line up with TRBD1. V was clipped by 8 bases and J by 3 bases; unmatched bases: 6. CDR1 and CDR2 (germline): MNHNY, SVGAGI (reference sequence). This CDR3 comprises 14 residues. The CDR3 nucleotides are TGTGCCAGCGGTTTACAGGGGTCTAATGAAAAACTGTTTTTT. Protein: CASGLQGSNEKLFF.

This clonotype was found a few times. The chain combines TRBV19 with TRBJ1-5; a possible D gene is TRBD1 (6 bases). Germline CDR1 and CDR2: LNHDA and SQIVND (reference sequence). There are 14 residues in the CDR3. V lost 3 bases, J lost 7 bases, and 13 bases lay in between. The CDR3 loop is CASSIRTGKQPQHF. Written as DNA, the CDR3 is TGTGCCAGTAGTATTCGAACAGGGAAACAGCCCCAGCATTTT.

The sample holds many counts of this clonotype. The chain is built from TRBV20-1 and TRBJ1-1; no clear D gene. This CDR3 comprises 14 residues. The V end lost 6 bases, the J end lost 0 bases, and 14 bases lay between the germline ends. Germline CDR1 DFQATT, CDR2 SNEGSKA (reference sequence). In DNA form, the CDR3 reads TGCAGTGCGAACCGGGGAGCGATGAACACTGAAGCTTTCTTT. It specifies CSANRGAMNTEAFF.

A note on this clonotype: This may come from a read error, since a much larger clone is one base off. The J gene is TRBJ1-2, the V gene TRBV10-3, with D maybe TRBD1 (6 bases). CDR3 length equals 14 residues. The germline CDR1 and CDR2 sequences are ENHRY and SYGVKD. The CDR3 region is CAISGSTGHYGCTF. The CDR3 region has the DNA TGTGCCATCAGTGGATCGACAGGACACTATGGCTGCACCTTC.

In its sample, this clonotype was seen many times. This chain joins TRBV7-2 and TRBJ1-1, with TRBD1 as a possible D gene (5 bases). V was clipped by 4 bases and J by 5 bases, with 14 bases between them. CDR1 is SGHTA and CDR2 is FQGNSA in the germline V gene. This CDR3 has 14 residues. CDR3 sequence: CASSSTGVRTEAFF. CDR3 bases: TGTGCCAGCAGCTCCACGGGGGTCAGAACTGAAGCTTTCTTT. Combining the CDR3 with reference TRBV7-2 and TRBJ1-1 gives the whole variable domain GAGVSQSPSNKVTEKGKDVELRCDPISGHTALYWYRQSLGQGLEFLIYFQGNSAPDKSGLPSDRFSAERTGGSVSTLTIQRTQQEDSAVYLCASSSTGVRTEAFFGQGTRLTVV.

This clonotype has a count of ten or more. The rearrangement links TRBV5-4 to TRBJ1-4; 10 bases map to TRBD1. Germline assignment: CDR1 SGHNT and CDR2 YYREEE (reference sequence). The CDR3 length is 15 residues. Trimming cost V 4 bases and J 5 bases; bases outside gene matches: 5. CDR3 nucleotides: TGTGCCAGCAGCCCTGGGACAGGGGTAAATGAAAAACTGTTTTTT. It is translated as CASSPGTGVNEKLFF.

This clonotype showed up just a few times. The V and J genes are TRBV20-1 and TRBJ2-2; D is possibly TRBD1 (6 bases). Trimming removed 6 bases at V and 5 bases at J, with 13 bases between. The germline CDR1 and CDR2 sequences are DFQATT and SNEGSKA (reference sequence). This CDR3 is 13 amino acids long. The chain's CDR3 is CSARSGETGELFF. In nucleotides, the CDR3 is TGCAGTGCGCGGTCAGGGGAAACCGGGGAGCTGTTTTTT.

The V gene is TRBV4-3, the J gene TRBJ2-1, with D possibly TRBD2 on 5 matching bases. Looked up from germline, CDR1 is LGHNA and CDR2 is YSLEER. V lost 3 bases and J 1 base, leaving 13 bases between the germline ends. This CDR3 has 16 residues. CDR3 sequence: CASSHLVGDSYNEQFF. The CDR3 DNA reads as TGCGCCAGCAGCCACCTGGTCGGGGATTCCTACAATGAGCAGTTCTTC.

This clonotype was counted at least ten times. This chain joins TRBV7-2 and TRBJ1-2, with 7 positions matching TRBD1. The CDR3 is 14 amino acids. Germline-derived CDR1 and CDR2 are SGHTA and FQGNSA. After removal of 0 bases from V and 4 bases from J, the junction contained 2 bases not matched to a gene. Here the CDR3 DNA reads TGTGCCAGCAGCTTAGCCAGGGGGGCCTATGGCTACACCTTC. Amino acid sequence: CASSLARGAYGYTF. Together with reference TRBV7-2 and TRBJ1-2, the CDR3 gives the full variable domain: GAGVSQSPSNKVTEKGKDVELRCDPISGHTALYWYRQSLGQGLEFLIYFQGNSAPDKSGLPSDRFSAERTGGSVSTLTIQRTQQEDSAVYLCASSLARGAYGYTFGSGTRLTVV.

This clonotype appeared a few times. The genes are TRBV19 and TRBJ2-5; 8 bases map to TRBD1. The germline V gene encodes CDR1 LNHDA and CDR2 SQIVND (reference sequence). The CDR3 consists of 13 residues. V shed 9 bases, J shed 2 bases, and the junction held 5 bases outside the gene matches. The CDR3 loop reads CARRQGPQETQYF. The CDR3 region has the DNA TGTGCCAGAAGACAGGGGCCTCAAGAGACCCAGTACTTC.